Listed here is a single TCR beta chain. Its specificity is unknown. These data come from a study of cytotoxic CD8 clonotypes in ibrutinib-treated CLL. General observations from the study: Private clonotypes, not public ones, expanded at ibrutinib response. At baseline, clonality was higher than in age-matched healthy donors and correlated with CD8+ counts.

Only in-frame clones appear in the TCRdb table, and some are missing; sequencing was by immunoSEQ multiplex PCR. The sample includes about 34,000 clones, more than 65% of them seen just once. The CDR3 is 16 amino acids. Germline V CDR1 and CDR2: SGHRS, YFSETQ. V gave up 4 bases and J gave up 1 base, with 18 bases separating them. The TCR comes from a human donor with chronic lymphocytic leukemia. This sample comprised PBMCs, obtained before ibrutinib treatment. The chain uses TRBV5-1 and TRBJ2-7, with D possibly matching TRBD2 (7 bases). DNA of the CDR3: TGCGCCAGCAGCCGGGGGGCGTCAGGGATTTCCTACGAGCAGTACTTC. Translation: CASSRGASGISYEQYF.